What follows are 20 T cell receptor beta chains derived from one specimen sequenced in a study of OX40 agonist ivuxolimab in advanced cancers. Some clones are missing from TCRdb's copy, which holds only in-frame ones; the method was immunoSEQ multiplex PCR. This sample has around 69,000 clones, with around 87% found just once. The source was CD4+ or CD8+ T cells sorted from blood, collected in a trial of the OX40 agonist ivuxolimab. The source of these receptors is an adult with an advanced solid tumor such as melanoma, head and neck, liver or kidney cancer.

This chain joins TRBV4-3 and TRBJ2-5; D tentatively fits TRBD1 or TRBD2 (6 bases each). Germline V gene sequence: CDR1 LGHNA, CDR2 YSLEER. Trimming took 0 bases from V and 4 from J, leaving 12 bases between them. The CDR3 totals 15 residues. CDR3 nucleotide sequence: TGCGCCAGCAGCCAAGATCTCCGGGGGCTAGAGACCCAGTACTTC. This encodes CASSQDLRGLETQYF.

The chain recombines TRBV18 with TRBJ2-3; 10 bases line up with TRBD1. The CDR3 loop spans 15 amino acids. Germline V CDR1 and CDR2: KGHSH, LQKENI. J was trimmed by 4 bases and V by 3 bases; bases with no gene match: 4. CDR3 nucleotides: TGTGCCAGCTCACCCGGGGACAGGGGCGCAGATACGCAGTATTTT. Its protein product is CASSPGDRGADTQYF.

The J gene is TRBJ2-7, the V gene TRBV9; TRBD2 matches 7 bases. The V gene end was trimmed by 0 bases and the J gene end by 3 bases; junction bases not matched to a gene: 6. Per germline, CDR1 SGDLS and CDR2 YYNGEE. CDR3 length: 15 residues. The CDR3 sequence: CASSVASGGGYEQYF. CDR3 sequence (DNA): TGTGCCAGCAGCGTAGCTAGCGGCGGGGGCTACGAGCAGTACTTC.

The chain couples TRBV7-9 to TRBJ2-2; no definite D call. The CDR3 spans 14 residues. V shed 0 bases and J shed 5 bases, with 7 bases lying between them. CDR1 SEHNR and CDR2 FQNEAQ come from the germline V gene (reference sequence). The CDR3 bases are TGTGCCAGCAGCTTAGCGCCCGGGACCGGGGAGCTGTTTTTT. Translating it yields CASSLAPGTGELFF.

The V and J genes are TRBV15 and TRBJ1-5, with D perhaps TRBD1 (6 bases). This CDR3 has 18 amino acids. Trimming took off 1 base at V and 2 bases at J, with 18 bases between the two ends. Germline CDR1 reads LNHNV; CDR2 reads YYDKDF (reference sequence). CDR3 nucleotides: TGTGCCACCAGCAGAGGGGGGGTATACAGGGTTGGCAATCAGCCCCAGCATTTT. This translates into CATSRGGVYRVGNQPQHF.

This clone was detected only a few times. This chain links TRBV11-2 with TRBJ1-1, with D unresolved. With 3 bases removed from V and 1 base from J, the gap between germline ends came to 3 bases. The CDR3 has 12 residues. Per the germline V gene, CDR1 is SGHAT and CDR2 is FQNNGV. CDR3 in DNA: TGTGCCAGCAGCTTGGAGAACACTGAAGCTTTCTTT. It specifies CASSLENTEAFF.

The chain employs TRBV27 and TRBJ2-5, with 11 bases fitting TRBD1. The J segment lost 4 bases and the V segment lost 0 bases, leaving 1 base of the junction unmatched. Germline values: CDR1 MNHEY, CDR2 SMNVEV (reference sequence). This CDR3 is built from 15 residues. CDR3 sequence: CASSLSGTGGETQYF. DNA of the CDR3: TGTGCCAGCAGTTTATCGGGGACAGGGGGAGAGACCCAGTACTTC.

The chain links TRBV25-1 to TRBJ2-1; 8 bases are shared with TRBD2. The CDR3 length is 15 residues. CDR1 and CDR2 (germline): MGHDK, SYGVNS. The J segment lost 6 bases and the V segment lost 8 bases, leaving 12 bases of the junction unmatched. The CDR3 spells CASQITAGAGNEQFF. As DNA, the CDR3 is TGTGCCAGCCAAATAACAGCGGGAGCGGGCAATGAGCAGTTCTTC.

V gene TRBV9 combines with J gene TRBJ2-7, with TRBD1 matching over 10 bases. The trim removed 0 bases at V and 6 bases at J, leaving 3 bases unmatched. The CDR3 is made up of 14 amino acids. CDR1 is SGDLS and CDR2 is YYNGEE in the germline V gene. The CDR3 DNA reads as TGTGCCAGCAGCGTAGGGGGGACAGGGGTCGAGCAGTACTTC. This translates into CASSVGGTGVEQYF.

The chain employs TRBV7-2 and TRBJ2-4, with 12 positions matching TRBD2. After removal of 4 bases from V and 0 bases from J, the junction contained 7 bases not matched to a gene. Germline V gene lookup returns CDR1 SGHTA and CDR2 FQGNSA. The length of the CDR3 is 18 residues. The CDR3 nucleotides read TGTGCCAGCAGCTCGGGACTAGCGGGTTTCCCAGCCAAAAACATTCAGTACTTC. Translating gives CASSSGLAGFPAKNIQYF.

This clone turned up a few times. The chain joins TRBV9 to TRBJ2-7, with a weak D call TRBD2 (5 bases). This CDR3 contains 14 residues. The germline V and J ends were trimmed by 0 bases and 3 bases, with 10 bases remaining between them. Germline CDR1 SGDLS, CDR2 YYNGEE. In DNA, the CDR3 is TGTGCCAGCAGCGTAGCCCAGGCGGGCTACGAGCAGTACTTC. Its protein product is CASSVAQAGYEQYF.

With regard to this clone: This same CDR3 is encoded by further DNA sequences in the sample. This chain connects TRBV11-2 to TRBJ2-7, with D unclear. The CDR3 length is 13 residues. V was cut by 3 bases and J by 0 bases, with 6 bases left in between. Per germline, CDR1 SGHAT and CDR2 FQNNGV. The DNA for the CDR3 is TGTGCCAGCAGCTTTCAGCGCTCCTACGAGCAGTACTTC. Its protein is CASSFQRSYEQYF.

The rearrangement uses TRBV4-3 and TRBJ1-2; TRBD1 is a possible D gene (5 bases). This CDR3 comprises 15 residues. The V end was cut by 0 bases, the J end by 1 base, with 9 bases between. The germline V gene encodes CDR1 LGHNA and CDR2 YSLEER. The CDR3 spells CASSQDTGVNYGYTF. CDR3 nucleotide sequence: TGCGCCAGCAGCCAAGATACAGGAGTTAACTATGGCTACACCTTC.

This clone was seen a single time. This chain links TRBV5-6 with TRBJ1-4; no firm D call. Germline CDR1 reads SGHDT; CDR2 reads YYEEEE. This CDR3 comprises 14 residues. V was trimmed by 0 bases and J by 7 bases, leaving 10 bases between them. This CDR3 is CASSLVPGTEKLFF. The DNA for the CDR3 is TGTGCCAGCAGCTTGGTCCCGGGTACTGAAAAACTGTTTTTT.

This chain connects TRBV25-1 to TRBJ1-4; D not resolved. The CDR3 is made up of 13 amino acids. Germline lookup yields CDR1 MGHDK and CDR2 SYGVNS. Trimming took 0 bases from V and 8 from J, leaving 7 bases between them. Here the CDR3 reads CASSEYPHEKLFF. The CDR3 DNA reads as TGTGCCAGCAGTGAATATCCCCACGAAAAACTGTTTTTT.

This rearrangement joins TRBV27 to TRBJ2-7; 8 positions match TRBD1. Unmatched junction bases numbered 8, after V lost 10 bases and J lost 6 bases. The CDR3 is 12 amino acids. Germline CDR1 is MNHEY and CDR2 is SMNVEV (reference sequence). This CDR3 reads CATRQGNGEQYF. The CDR3 region has the DNA TGTGCCACCCGACAGGGGAACGGCGAGCAGTACTTC.

This rearrangement joins TRBV27 to TRBJ1-6, with D uncertain. Germline CDR1 MNHEY, CDR2 SMNVEV (reference sequence). V was clipped by 0 bases and J by 9 bases, with 3 bases between them. This CDR3 is built from 12 residues. This chain's CDR3 is CASSLSSSPLHF. The CDR3 region has the DNA TGTGCCAGCAGTTTATCAAGTTCACCCCTCCACTTT.

The chain links TRBV7-9 to TRBJ2-7, with TRBD2 as a possible D gene (6 bases). Looked up from germline, CDR1 is SEHNR and CDR2 is FQNEAQ (reference sequence). The V gene lost 5 bases and the J gene lost 4 bases, with 18 bases spanning the gap. The CDR3 runs to 15 residues. This chain's CDR3 is CASSPTGLASYEQYF. DNA for the CDR3: TGTGCCAGCAGCCCTACGGGCCTAGCGAGTTACGAGCAGTACTTC.

J is TRBJ2-3 and V is TRBV14; D tentatively reads TRBD1 or TRBD2 (6 bases each). Trimming pared 4 bases from V and 3 bases from J, leaving 17 bases between. The CDR3 loop spans 16 amino acids. Germline loops: CDR1 SGHDN, CDR2 FVKESK. CDR3 loop: CASSPSGAEITDTQYF. The CDR3 nucleotides read TGTGCCAGCAGCCCCTCGGGGGCCGAGATTACAGATACGCAGTATTTT.

The chain recombines TRBV7-9 with TRBJ2-1, with unresolved D. The V and J ends lost 5 bases and 8 bases respectively, with 10 bases between them. Germline CDR1 and CDR2: SEHNR and FQNEAQ (reference sequence). The CDR3 covers 12 residues. The DNA for the CDR3 is TGTGCCAGCAGCCCCCTCAGCGATGAGCAGTTCTTC. Translated: CASSPLSDEQFF.